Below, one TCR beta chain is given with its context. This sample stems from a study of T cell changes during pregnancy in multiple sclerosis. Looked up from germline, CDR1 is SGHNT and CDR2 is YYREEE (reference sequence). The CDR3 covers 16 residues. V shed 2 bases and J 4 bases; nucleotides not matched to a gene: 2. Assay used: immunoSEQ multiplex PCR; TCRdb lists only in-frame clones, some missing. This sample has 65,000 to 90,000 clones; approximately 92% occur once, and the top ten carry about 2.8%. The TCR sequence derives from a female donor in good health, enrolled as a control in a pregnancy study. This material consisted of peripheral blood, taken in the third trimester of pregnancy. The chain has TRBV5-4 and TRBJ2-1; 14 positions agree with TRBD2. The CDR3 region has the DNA TGTGCCAGCAGCTTACGGACTAGCGGGAGGTACAATGAGCAGTTCTTC. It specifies CASSLRTSGRYNEQFF.